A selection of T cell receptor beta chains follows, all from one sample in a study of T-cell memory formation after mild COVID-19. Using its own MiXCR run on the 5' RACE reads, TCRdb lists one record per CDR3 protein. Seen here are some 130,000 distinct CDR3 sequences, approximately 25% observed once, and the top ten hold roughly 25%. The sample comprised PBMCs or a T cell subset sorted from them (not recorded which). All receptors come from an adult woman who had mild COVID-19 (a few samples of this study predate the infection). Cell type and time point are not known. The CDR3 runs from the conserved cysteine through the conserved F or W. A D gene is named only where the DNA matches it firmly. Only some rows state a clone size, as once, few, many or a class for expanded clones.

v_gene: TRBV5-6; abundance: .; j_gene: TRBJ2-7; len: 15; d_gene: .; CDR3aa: CASSLVDREDYEQYF; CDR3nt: TGTGCCAGCAGCTTGGTCGACAGGGAGGACTACGAGCAGTACTTC
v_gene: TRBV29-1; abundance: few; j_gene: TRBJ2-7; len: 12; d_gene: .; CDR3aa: CSASNGADEQYF; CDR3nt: TGCAGCGCTTCTAATGGGGCGGACGAGCAGTACTTC
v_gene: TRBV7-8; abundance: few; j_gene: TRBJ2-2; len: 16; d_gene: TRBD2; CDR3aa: CASSLVGGAGTGELFF; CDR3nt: TGTGCCAGCAGCTTAGTGGGAGGGGCCGGCACCGGGGAGCTGTTTTTT
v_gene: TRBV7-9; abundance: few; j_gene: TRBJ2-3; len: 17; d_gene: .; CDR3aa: CASSGYLVALHTDTQYF; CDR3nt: TGTGCCAGCAGCGGATACTTAGTAGCGTTGCACACAGATACGCAGTATTTT
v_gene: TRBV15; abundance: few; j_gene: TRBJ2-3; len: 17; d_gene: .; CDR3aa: CATSHPAGVAFTDTQYF; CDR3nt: TGTGCCACCAGCCATCCCGCTGGAGTAGCGTTCACAGATACGCAGTATTTT
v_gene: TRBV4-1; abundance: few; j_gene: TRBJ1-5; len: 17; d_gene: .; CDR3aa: CASSHVEGGYSNQPQHF; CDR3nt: TGCGCCAGCAGCCATGTTGAGGGGGGTTATAGCAATCAGCCCCAGCATTTT
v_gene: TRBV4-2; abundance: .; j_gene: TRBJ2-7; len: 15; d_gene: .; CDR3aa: CASSQDLGGGYEQYF; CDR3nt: TGTGCCAGCAGCCAAGATTTGGGGGGAGGCTACGAGCAGTACTTC
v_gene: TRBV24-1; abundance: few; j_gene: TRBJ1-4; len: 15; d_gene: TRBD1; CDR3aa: CATSDPRGQDEKLFF; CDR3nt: TGTGCCACCAGTGACCCCAGGGGGCAAGATGAAAAACTGTTTTTT
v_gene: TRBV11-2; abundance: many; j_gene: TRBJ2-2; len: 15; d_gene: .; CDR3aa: CASSFLSGNTGELFF; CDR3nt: TGTGCCAGCAGCTTTCTGTCTGGGAACACCGGGGAGCTGTTTTTT
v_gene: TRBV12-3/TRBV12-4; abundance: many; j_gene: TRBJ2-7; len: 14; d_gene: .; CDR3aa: CASSLYGQGNEQYF; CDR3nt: TGTGCCAGCAGTTTATACGGGCAGGGCAACGAGCAGTACTTC
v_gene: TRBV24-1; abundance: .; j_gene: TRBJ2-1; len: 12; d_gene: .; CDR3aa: CATSDSGNEQFF; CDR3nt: TGTGCCACCAGTGATTCCGGGAATGAGCAGTTCTTC
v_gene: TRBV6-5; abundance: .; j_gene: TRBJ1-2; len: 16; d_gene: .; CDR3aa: CASSYTLERGDYGYTF; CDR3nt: TGTGCCAGCAGTTACACCCTTGAGAGGGGTGACTATGGCTACACCTTC
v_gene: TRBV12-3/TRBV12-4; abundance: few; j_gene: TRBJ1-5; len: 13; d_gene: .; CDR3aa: CASSLIQGQPQHF; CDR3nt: TGTGCCAGCAGTTTAATTCAGGGTCAGCCCCAGCATTTT
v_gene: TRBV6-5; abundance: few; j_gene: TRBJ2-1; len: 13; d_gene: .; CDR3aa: CASSTGTFNEQFF; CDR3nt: TGTGCCAGCAGTACCGGGACATTCAATGAGCAGTTCTTC
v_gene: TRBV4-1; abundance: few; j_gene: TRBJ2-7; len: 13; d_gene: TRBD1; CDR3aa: CASSQGGTVEQYF; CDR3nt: TGCGCCAGCAGCCAAGGTGGGACAGTTGAGCAGTACTTC
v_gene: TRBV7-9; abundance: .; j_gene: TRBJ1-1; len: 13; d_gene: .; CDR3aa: CASKGFMNTEAFF; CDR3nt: TGTGCCAGCAAGGGTTTCATGAACACTGAAGCTTTCTTT
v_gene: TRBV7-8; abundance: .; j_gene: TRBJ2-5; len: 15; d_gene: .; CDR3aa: CASSLLPGRWETQYF; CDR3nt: TGTGCCAGCAGCCTACTGCCTGGGCGATGGGAGACCCAGTACTTC
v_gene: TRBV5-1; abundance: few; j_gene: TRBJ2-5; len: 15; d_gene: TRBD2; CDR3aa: CASSMEAGAGETQYF; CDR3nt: TGCGCCAGCAGCATGGAAGCGGGGGCTGGGGAGACCCAGTACTTC
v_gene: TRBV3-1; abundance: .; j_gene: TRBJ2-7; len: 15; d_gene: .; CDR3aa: CASSQGLRGSDEQYF; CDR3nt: TGTGCCAGCAGCCAAGGTCTTCGGGGGTCTGACGAGCAGTACTTC
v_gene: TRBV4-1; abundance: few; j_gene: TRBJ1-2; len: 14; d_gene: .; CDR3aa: CASSQEAPGLGYTF; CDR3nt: TGCGCCAGCAGCCAGGAGGCCCCAGGACTCGGCTACACCTTC
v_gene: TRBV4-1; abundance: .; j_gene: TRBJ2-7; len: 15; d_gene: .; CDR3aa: CASSHPAGNVYEQYF; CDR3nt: TGCGCCAGCAGCCATCCCGCAGGGAACGTGTACGAGCAGTACTTC
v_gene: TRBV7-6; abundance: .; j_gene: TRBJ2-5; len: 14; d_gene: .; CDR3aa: CASSHQGMVETQYF; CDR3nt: TGTGCCAGCAGCCATCAGGGAATGGTGGAGACCCAGTACTTC
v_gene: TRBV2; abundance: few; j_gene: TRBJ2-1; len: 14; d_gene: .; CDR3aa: CASRWENPYNEQFF; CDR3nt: TGTGCCAGCAGGTGGGAAAACCCCTACAATGAGCAGTTCTTC
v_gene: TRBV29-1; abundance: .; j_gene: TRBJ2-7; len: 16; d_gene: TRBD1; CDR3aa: CSVEGADRELSYEQYF; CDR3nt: TGCAGCGTTGAAGGAGCGGACAGGGAGCTATCCTACGAGCAGTACTTC
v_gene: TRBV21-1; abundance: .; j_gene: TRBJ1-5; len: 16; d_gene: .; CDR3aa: CASSNAGAVRNQPQHF; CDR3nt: TGTGCCAGCAGCAACGCGGGGGCGGTTAGAAATCAGCCCCAGCATTTT
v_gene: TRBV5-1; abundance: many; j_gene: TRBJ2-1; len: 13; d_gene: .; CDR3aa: CASSLIAGHEQFF; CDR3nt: TGCGCCAGCAGCTTGATCGCGGGCCATGAGCAGTTCTTC
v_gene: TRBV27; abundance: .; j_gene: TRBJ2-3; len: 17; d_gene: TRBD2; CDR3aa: CASSPESGGGSTDTQYF; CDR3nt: TGTGCCAGCAGTCCGGAGAGCGGGGGGGGAAGCACAGATACGCAGTATTTT
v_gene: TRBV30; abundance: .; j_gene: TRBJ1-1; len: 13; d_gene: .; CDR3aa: CAWSVTMNTEAFF; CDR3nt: TGTGCCTGGAGTGTAACCATGAACACTGAAGCTTTCTTT
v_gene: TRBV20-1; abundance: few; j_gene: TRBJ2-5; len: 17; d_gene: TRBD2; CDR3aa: CSALTLLLAGWGETQYF; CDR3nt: TGCAGTGCACTTACTCTATTACTAGCGGGGTGGGGAGAGACCCAGTACTTC
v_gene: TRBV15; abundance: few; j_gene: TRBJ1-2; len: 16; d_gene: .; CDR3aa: CATSSEGGGIDYGYTF; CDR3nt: TGTGCCACCAGCAGCGAGGGTGGAGGGATAGACTATGGCTACACCTTC
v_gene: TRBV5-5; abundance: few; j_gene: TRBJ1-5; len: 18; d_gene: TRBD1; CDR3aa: CASSLENWDRGGNQPQHF; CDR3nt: TGTGCCAGCAGCTTGGAGAACTGGGACAGGGGGGGCAATCAGCCCCAGCATTTT
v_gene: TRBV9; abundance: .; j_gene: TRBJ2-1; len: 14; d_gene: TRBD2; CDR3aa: CASSVAGGGNEQFF; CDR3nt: TGTGCCAGCAGCGTAGCCGGGGGGGGCAATGAGCAGTTCTTC
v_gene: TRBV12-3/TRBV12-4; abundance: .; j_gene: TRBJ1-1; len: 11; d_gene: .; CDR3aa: CASSSTPEAFF; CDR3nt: TGTGCCAGCAGTTCGACGCCTGAAGCTTTCTTT
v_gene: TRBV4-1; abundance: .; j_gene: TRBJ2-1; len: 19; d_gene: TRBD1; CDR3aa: CASRSLTPGTGEAYNEQFF; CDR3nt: TGCGCCAGCAGATCCCTAACGCCGGGGACAGGGGAAGCCTACAATGAGCAGTTCTTC
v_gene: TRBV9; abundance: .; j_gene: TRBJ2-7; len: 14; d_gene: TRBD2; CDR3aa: CASSPGGSGYEQYF; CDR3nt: TGTGCCAGCAGCCCCGGGGGGAGCGGCTACGAGCAGTACTTC
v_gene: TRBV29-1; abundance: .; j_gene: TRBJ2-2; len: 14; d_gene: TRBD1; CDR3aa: CSVGRDRMLGELFF; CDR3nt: TGCAGCGTTGGTCGGGACAGAATGCTCGGGGAGCTGTTTTTT
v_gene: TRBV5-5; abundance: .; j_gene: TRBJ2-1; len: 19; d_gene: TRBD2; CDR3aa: CASRPALAGGNGSYNEQFF; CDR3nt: TGTGCCAGCAGACCCGCGTTAGCGGGGGGGAATGGGTCCTACAATGAGCAGTTCTTC
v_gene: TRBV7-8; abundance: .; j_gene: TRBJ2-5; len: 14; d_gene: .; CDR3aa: CASSLALGQETQYF; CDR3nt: TGTGCCAGCAGCTTAGCTCTGGGACAAGAGACCCAGTACTTC
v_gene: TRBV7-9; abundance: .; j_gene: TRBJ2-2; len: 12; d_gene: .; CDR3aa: CASSLARPKLFF; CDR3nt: TGTGCCAGCAGCTTAGCACGGCCAAAGCTGTTTTTT
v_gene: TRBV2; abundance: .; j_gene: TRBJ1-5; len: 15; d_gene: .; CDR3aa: CASSVWDSSNQPQHF; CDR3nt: TGTGCCAGCAGTGTATGGGATTCTAGCAATCAGCCCCAGCATTTT
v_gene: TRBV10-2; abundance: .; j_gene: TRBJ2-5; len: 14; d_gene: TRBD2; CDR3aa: CASTRTSAEETQYF; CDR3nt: TGCGCCAGCACTAGGACTAGCGCAGAAGAGACCCAGTACTTC
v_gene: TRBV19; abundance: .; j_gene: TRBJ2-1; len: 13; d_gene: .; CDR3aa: CASSPAGGKEQFF; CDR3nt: TGTGCCAGTAGTCCCGCCGGTGGGAAAGAGCAGTTCTTC
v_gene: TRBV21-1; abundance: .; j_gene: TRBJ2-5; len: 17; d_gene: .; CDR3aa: CASSELVVLGSQETQYF; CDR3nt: TGTGCCAGCAGCGAACTCGTCGTTCTGGGCAGTCAAGAGACCCAGTACTTC
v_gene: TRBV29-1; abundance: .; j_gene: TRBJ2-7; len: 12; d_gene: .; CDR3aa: CSVEEGSYEQYF; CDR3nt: TGCAGCGTAGAGGAGGGCTCCTACGAGCAGTACTTC
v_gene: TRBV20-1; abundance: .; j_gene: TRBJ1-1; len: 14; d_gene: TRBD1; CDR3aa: CSAGWGQMNTEAFF; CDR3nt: TGCAGTGCGGGATGGGGACAGATGAACACTGAAGCTTTCTTT
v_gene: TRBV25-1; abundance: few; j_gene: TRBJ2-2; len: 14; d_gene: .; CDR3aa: CASSVGPFTGELFF; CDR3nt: TGTGCCAGCAGTGTAGGACCTTTCACCGGGGAGCTGTTTTTT
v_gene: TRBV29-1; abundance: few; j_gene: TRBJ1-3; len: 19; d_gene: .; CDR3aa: CSVEDLREWSEPSGNTIYF; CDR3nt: TGCAGCGTTGAAGATCTTCGCGAATGGAGCGAGCCCTCTGGAAACACCATATATTTT
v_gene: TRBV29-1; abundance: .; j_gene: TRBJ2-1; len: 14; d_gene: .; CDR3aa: CSTDQGPAYNEQFF; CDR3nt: TGCAGCACTGACCAGGGTCCCGCCTACAATGAGCAGTTCTTC
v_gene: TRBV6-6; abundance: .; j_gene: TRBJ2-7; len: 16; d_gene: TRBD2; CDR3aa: CASSYDLADKSGEQYF; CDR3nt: TGTGCCAGCAGTTACGATCTAGCGGACAAGTCTGGGGAGCAGTACTTC
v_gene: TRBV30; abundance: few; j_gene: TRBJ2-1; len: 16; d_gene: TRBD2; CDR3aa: CAWSGDLAGVGNEQFF; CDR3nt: TGTGCCTGGAGTGGGGATCTAGCGGGAGTAGGCAATGAGCAGTTCTTC
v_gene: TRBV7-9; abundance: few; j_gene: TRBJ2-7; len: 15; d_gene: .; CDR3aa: CASSSPGPQWREQYF; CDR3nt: TGTGCCAGCAGCTCTCCGGGGCCCCAATGGAGGGAGCAGTACTTC
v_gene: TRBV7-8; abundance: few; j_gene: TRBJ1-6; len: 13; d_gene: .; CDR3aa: CASSPSGNSPLHF; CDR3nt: TGTGCCAGCAGCCCTAGTGGGAATTCACCCCTCCACTTT
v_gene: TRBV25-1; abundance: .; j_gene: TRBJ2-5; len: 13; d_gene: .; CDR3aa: CASRWGLGETQYF; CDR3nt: TGTGCCAGCAGGTGGGGTCTAGGGGAGACCCAGTACTTC